These 10 T cell receptor beta chains were all obtained from the same sample, sequenced in a study of shared clonotypes between healthy human individuals. Profiling relied on immunoSEQ multiplex PCR, and the TCRdb table lists in-frame clones only, not all of them. The data show hundreds of thousands of clones, with around 67% seen just once and approximately 1.8% held by the top ten. Material: memory CD4+ T cells sorted from blood. Subset indicated: CD45RA-negative fraction. The receptors originated from a woman in her 30s in good health.

V and J are TRBV29-1 and TRBJ2-2, with TRBD2 matching over 10 bases. The germline gives CDR1 SQVTM, CDR2 ANQGSEA. This CDR3 contains 14 residues. Unmatched junction bases numbered 8, after V lost 7 bases and J lost 6 bases. The CDR3 protein is CSGGASGSPGELFF. DNA for the CDR3: TGCAGCGGGGGGGCTAGCGGGAGCCCCGGGGAGCTGTTTTTT.

The chain joins TRBV5-6 to TRBJ2-1, with a tentative D call TRBD2 (5 bases). Trimming removed 4 bases from V and 6 bases from J, with 20 bases in between. This CDR3 region has 16 residues. Per germline, CDR1 SGHDT and CDR2 YYEEEE. In DNA form, the CDR3 reads TGTGCCAGCAGCCAGAGAGCGGCTACGAGCGGCAATGAGCAGTTCTTC. This sequence encodes CASSQRAATSGNEQFF. The whole variable domain, filled in from reference TRBV5-6 and TRBJ2-1, reads DAGVTQSPTHLIKTRGQQVTLRCSPKSGHDTVSWYQQALGQGPQFIFQYYEEEERQRGNFPDRFSGHQFPNYSSELNVNALLLGDSALYLCASSQRAATSGNEQFFGPGTRLTVL.

The sample holds one count of this clone. The chain couples TRBV4-2 to TRBJ2-7, with D perhaps matching TRBD2 (5 bases). This CDR3 is built from 15 residues. Per the germline V gene, CDR1 is LGHNA and CDR2 is YNFKEQ. Trimming stripped 1 base from V and 0 bases from J, with 10 bases between. Here the CDR3 DNA reads TGTGCCAGCAGCCAAGGGACTTCCAGCTCCTACGAGCAGTACTTC. It yields the protein CASSQGTSSSYEQYF.

The chain recombines TRBV11-3 with TRBJ2-3; either TRBD1 or TRBD2 may fit D (5 bases each). Germline values: CDR1 SGHNT, CDR2 YENEEA. This CDR3 contains 16 residues. V gave up 4 bases and J gave up 8 bases, with 22 bases separating them. The CDR3 protein is CASSSDRDPPIGTQYF. The CDR3 coding sequence is TGTGCCAGCAGCTCCGACCGGGACCCGCCGATTGGTACGCAGTATTTT.

This chain links TRBV2 with TRBJ1-5, with D possibly matching TRBD1 (6 bases). The CDR3 is 14 amino acids. V lost 6 bases to trimming and J lost 4 bases, with 13 bases between them. Germline-derived CDR1 and CDR2 are SNHLY and FYNNEI. CDR3 amino acids: CASREDRPNQPQHF. DNA for the CDR3: TGTGCCAGCAGGGAGGACAGACCAAATCAGCCCCAGCATTTT.

The chain has TRBV11-1 and TRBJ1-1; TRBD1 might be the D (5 bases). V was trimmed by 1 base and J by 8 bases, leaving 11 bases between them. The CDR3 contains 13 residues. Germline CDR1 SGHAT, CDR2 FQDESV (reference sequence). The CDR3 DNA sequence: TGTGCCAGCAGCTTAGTTACCGGACACGAAGCTTTCTTT. This sequence encodes CASSLVTGHEAFF.

V is TRBV27 and J is TRBJ2-1; weak D call: TRBD2 (5 bases). V lost 1 base and J lost 5, with 9 bases in between. CDR3 length: 14 amino acids. Germline CDR1 is MNHEY and CDR2 is SMNVEV (reference sequence). The CDR3 nucleotides read TGTGCCAGCAGTTTATTGAGGGAACACAATGAGCAGTTCTTC. Translating gives CASSLLREHNEQFF.

The V and J genes are TRBV12-5 and TRBJ1-4; D is perhaps TRBD1 (5 bases). V was pared by 5 bases and J by 5 bases, with 12 bases between. Germline V gene data show CDR1 as LGHNT and CDR2 as FRNRAP. This CDR3 spans 14 amino acids. CDR3 coding DNA: TGTGCTAGTGGTCTGAGGGGCCCGAATGAAAAACTGTTTTTT. This translates into CASGLRGPNEKLFF.

The gene calls are TRBV11-2 and TRBJ2-7; perhaps TRBD1 as D (6 bases). The V and J ends lost 6 bases and 3 bases respectively, with 18 bases between them. The germline CDR1 and CDR2 sequences are SGHAT and FQNNGV. CDR3 length: 15 residues. Written as DNA, the CDR3 is TGTGCCAGCAGTTCTGTCCAGGGGCTGATCTACGAGCAGTACTTC. This gives the protein CASSSVQGLIYEQYF. The full variable domain, its missing parts supplied by reference TRBV11-2 and TRBJ2-7, is EAGVAQSPRYKIIEKRQSVAFWCNPISGHATLYWYQQILGQGPKLLIQFQNNGVVDDSQLPKDRFSAERLKGVDSTLKIQPAKLEDSAVYLCASSSVQGLIYEQYFGPGTRLTVT.

This clone came up a few times. The chain joins TRBV7-8 to TRBJ2-7, with no clear D. Germline values: CDR1 SGHVS, CDR2 FQNEAQ. CDR3 length equals 13 residues. Trimming removed 1 base at V and 5 bases at J, with 9 bases between. The CDR3 DNA sequence: TGTGCCAGCAGCTTAGTAGGCAGAAACGAGCAGTACTTC. It codes for CASSLVGRNEQYF.